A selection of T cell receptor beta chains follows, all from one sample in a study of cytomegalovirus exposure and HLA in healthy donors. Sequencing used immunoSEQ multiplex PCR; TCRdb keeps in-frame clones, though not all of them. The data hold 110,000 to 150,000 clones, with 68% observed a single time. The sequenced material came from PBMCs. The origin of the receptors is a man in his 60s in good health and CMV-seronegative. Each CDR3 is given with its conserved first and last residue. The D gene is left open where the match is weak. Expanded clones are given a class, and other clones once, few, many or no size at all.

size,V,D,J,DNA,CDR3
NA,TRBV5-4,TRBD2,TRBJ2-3,TGTGCCAGCAGCGCCGGGACTAGCGGGAGCACAGATACGCAGTATTTT,CASSAGTSGSTDTQYF
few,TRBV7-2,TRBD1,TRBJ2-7,TGTGCCAGCAGCTTAGTAGGACAGGACTCCTACGAGCAGTACTTC,CASSLVGQDSYEQYF
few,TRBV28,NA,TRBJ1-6,TGTGCCAGCAGTTTAGGCAATAATTCACCCCTCCACTTT,CASSLGNNSPLHF
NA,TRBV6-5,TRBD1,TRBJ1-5,TGTGCCAGCAGTTCCGGGACAGGGGAATGGGATCAGCCCCAGCATTTT,CASSSGTGEWDQPQHF
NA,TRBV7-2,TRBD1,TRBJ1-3,TGTGCCAGCAGCTTCTACGGAGGGACAGGGGCTGGAAACACCATATATTTT,CASSFYGGTGAGNTIYF
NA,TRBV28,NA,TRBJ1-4,TGTGCCAGCAGGTTCTATGCAACTAATGAAAAACTGTTTTTT,CASRFYATNEKLFF
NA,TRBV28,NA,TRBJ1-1,TGTGCCAGCATCCCCGGGGGGTACACTGAAGCTTTCTTT,CASIPGGYTEAFF
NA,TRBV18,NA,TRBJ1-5,TGTGCCAGCTCCCCCGGACAGAATAGCAATCAGCCCCAGCATTTT,CASSPGQNSNQPQHF
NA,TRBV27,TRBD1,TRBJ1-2,TGTGCCAGCAGTTTAAACCGAGACAGGGATATCTATGGCTACACCTTC,CASSLNRDRDIYGYTF
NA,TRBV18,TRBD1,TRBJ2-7,TGTGCCAGCTCACCAGGGACAGGGTCCACTTATAGCTACGAGCAGTACTTC,CASSPGTGSTYSYEQYF
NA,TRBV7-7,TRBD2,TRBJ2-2,TGTGCTAGCAGCTTAGGGACTACCACCGGGGAGCTGTTTTTT,CASSLGTTTGELFF
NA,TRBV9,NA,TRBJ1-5,TGTGCCAGCAGCGTAGCACAGGGCCAAGGGCCCCAGCATTTT,CASSVAQGQGPQHF
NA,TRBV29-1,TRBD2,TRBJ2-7,TGCAGCGCAGGAGCGGGATCCTACGAGCAGTACTTC,CSAGAGSYEQYF
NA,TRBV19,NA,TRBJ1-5,TGTGCCAGTAGTATTACTTGGCAGGGCAATCAGCCCCAGCATTTT,CASSITWQGNQPQHF
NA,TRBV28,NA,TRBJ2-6,TGTGCCAGCAGTTATCCAGGGGCTGGGGCCAACGTCCTGACTTTC,CASSYPGAGANVLTF
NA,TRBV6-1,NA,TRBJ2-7,TGTGCCAGCAGTGATCCGGCGGGCTACTCCTACGAGCAGTACTTC,CASSDPAGYSYEQYF
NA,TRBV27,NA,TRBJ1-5,TGTGCCAGCAGTGTAAGGGGGGGTCAGCCCCAGCATTTT,CASSVRGGQPQHF
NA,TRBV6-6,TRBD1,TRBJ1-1,TGTGCCAGCAGTTACTCAGAGGGGGCTACTGAAGCTTTCTTT,CASSYSEGATEAFF
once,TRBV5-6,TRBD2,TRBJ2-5,TGTGCCAGCAGCTCAGGCGGGAGTCTGGGAGAGACCCAGTACTTC,CASSSGGSLGETQYF
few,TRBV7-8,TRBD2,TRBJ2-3,TGTGCCAGCAGCTTCCCGACTAGCGGGAGCACAGATACGCAGTATTTT,CASSFPTSGSTDTQYF
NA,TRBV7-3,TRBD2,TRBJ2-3,TGTGCCAGCAGCTTGCTAGCGGGATTCACAGATACGCAGTATTTT,CASSLLAGFTDTQYF
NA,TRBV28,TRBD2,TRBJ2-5,TGTGCCAGCAGTTGGACTAGCGGCCAAGAGACCCAGTACTTC,CASSWTSGQETQYF
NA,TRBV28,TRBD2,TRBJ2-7,TGTGCCAGCAGTTTGACTAGCGGGAGGCTCGGCGAGCAGTACTTC,CASSLTSGRLGEQYF
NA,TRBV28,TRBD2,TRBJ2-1,TGTGCCAGCAGTTCCGTGACTAGCGGGAATGAGCAGTTCTTC,CASSSVTSGNEQFF
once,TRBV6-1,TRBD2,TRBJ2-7,TGTGCCAGCAGTGCGGGACTAGCGGGAGGACTACCCTACGAGCAGTACTTC,CASSAGLAGGLPYEQYF
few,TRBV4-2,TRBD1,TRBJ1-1,TGTGCCAGCAGCCAAGATTTGGGGCAGGGGCAGGGGGTCAGGACTGAAGCTTTCTTT,CASSQDLGQGQGVRTEAFF